This T cell receptor beta chain was captured by sequencing in a study of sequential checkpoint blockade in melanoma. The germline V gene encodes CDR1 SGDLS and CDR2 YYNGEE. The V and J ends lost 2 bases and 5 bases, in that order; junction bases with no gene match: 14. This CDR3 spans 17 amino acids. As for treatment: randomized to nivolumab then ipilimumab (arm A) or the reverse (arm B). PBMC sorting kept live CD3+CD8+ cells without CD19 or CD56. Clones were sequenced by immunoSEQ multiplex PCR, and TCRdb holds only the in-frame ones, with some missing. There are tens of thousands of clones in the sample; about three quarters occur only once, and 22% lies in the top ten.

This sequence joins TRBV9 and TRBJ2-7, with 9 positions matching TRBD1. The origin of this receptor is a human donor with melanoma. Here the sequenced sample was CD8+ T cells sorted from blood (inferred from file names), taken from a patient given nivolumab and ipilimumab in sequence. CDR3 in amino acids: CASSVRLRQGESDEQYF. The CDR3 DNA sequence: TGTGCCAGCAGCGTGCGTTTGAGACAGGGGGAGTCTGACGAGCAGTACTTC.